This TCR beta chain was captured in a study of beta chain features in type 1 diabetes. About the research overall: Patients looked much like healthy donors when it came to age, gender and cell yields. Study findings and constraints: Type 1 diabetes patients showed fewer insertions and more deletions at VDJ junctions. In all four CD4+ subsets, TCRB CDR3 length was significantly, moderately reduced in type 1 diabetes.

All of the isolated RNA was reverse transcribed, so expressed TCRB transcripts were sequenced. This table comes from immunoSEQ multiplex PCR, and its TCRdb copy is limited to in-frame clones, with some not included. The sample lists about 27,000 clones, 56% occurring once. By way of CD45RO/CCR7/CD25/CD127/CD95/CD27, the CD4+ regulatory, stem cell-like memory, central memory and naive cells were sorted. Purity above 98% was achieved in all sorted populations. Trimming shortened V by 6 bases and J by 4 bases, and 18 bases separated the two germline ends. There are 15 residues in the CDR3. CDR1 and CDR2 (germline): LNHDA, SQIVND (reference sequence). Of note for this clone: The target antigen is unknown. Other DNA variants within this sample encode the same CDR3.

Sequencing was done on a sample of Tregs from blood. This chain uses TRBV19 with TRBJ2-5; D is possibly TRBD2 (6 bases). The sequence was obtained from a woman between 18 and 29 years old with type 1 diabetes. This chain's CDR3 is CASSWTALEGETQYF. CDR3 nucleotide sequence: TGTGCCAGTAGCTGGACGGCTTTGGAGGGAGAGACCCAGTACTTC.